These 27 T cell receptor beta chains share one sample of origin, sequenced in a study of cytomegalovirus exposure and HLA in healthy donors. The PCR ran on 60 Vbeta and 13 Jbeta primers. Profiled with immunoSEQ multiplex PCR; TCRdb holds only in-frame clones, not every one. The sample has 100,000 to 150,000 clones, roughly four fifths seen once. The sequencing input was PBMCs. The receptor source for this set is a man aged 18 to 29 in good health and CMV-seronegative.

CDR3 nucleotides: TGTGCCAGCAGTGAAGTGACAGGGGCCTATGGCTACACCTTC. Protein product: CASSEVTGAYGYTF. The V and J genes are TRBV6-1 and TRBJ1-2; 8 positions agree with TRBD1. The CDR3 sequence is 14 residues long. J gave up 4 bases and V 1 base, and 2 bases lay outside the gene matches. Germline CDR1 MNHNS, CDR2 SASEGT.

This chain connects TRBV10-2 to TRBJ1-2, with D possibly being TRBD1 (5 bases). Germline CDR1 and CDR2: WSHSY and SAAADI. CDR3 length: 14 residues. The germline V and J ends were trimmed by 5 bases and 3 bases, with 13 bases remaining between them. The CDR3 region is CASSLKGEDYGYTF. Written as DNA, the CDR3 is TGCGCCAGCAGTTTAAAAGGGGAAGACTATGGCTACACCTTC.

The J gene is TRBJ1-2, the V gene TRBV6-5; D possibly corresponds to TRBD1 (6 bases). CDR3 size: 13 residues. The V and J ends lost 4 bases and 8 bases respectively, with 14 bases between them. Germline-derived CDR1 and CDR2 are MNHEY and SVGAGI. CDR3 nucleotide sequence: TGTGCCAGCAGTTCGGGACACCCTGGGGGCTACACCTTC. It specifies CASSSGHPGGYTF.

The CDR3 nucleotides read TGTGCCAGCAGCCAAGGAGTGACGGGGGGCCCTGATACGCAGTATTTT. Translating gives CASSQGVTGGPDTQYF. The chain links TRBV14 to TRBJ2-3; TRBD2 might be the D (7 bases). Germline CDR1 SGHDN, CDR2 FVKESK. The V gene lost 1 base and the J gene lost 6 bases, with 17 bases spanning the gap. The CDR3 runs 16 residues.

Regarding this clone: Other nucleotide sequences in the sample specify the same CDR3. The rearrangement links TRBV14 to TRBJ2-2; 7 nucleotides line up with TRBD1. Germline V gene lookup returns CDR1 SGHDN and CDR2 FVKESK. The trim removed 4 bases at V and 5 bases at J, leaving 4 bases unmatched. The length of the CDR3 is 14 residues. The CDR3 reads CASSLQGNTGELFF. In DNA form, the CDR3 reads TGTGCCAGCAGCCTACAGGGGAATACCGGGGAGCTGTTTTTT.

This chain uses TRBV27 with TRBJ2-3; D not certain. Germline assignment: CDR1 MNHEY and CDR2 SMNVEV (reference sequence). The CDR3 is 11 amino acids. V was trimmed by 8 bases and J by 2 bases, leaving 5 bases between them. CDR3 amino acids: CASPITDTQYF. The CDR3 bases are TGTGCCAGCCCAATCACAGATACGCAGTATTTT.

The V and J genes are TRBV20-1 and TRBJ2-7; tentative D call: TRBD2 (6 bases). CDR1 and CDR2 (germline): DFQATT, SNEGSKA (reference sequence). CDR3 length: 11 amino acids. V dropped 6 bases and J dropped 4 bases, with 10 bases sitting between them. The CDR3 DNA sequence: TGCAGTGCCGCGGGGCCATACGAGCAGTACTTC. Its translation: CSAAGPYEQYF.

The rearrangement uses TRBV29-1 and TRBJ1-2; D may be TRBD1 (6 bases). With 8 bases removed from V and 3 bases from J, the gap between germline ends came to 13 bases. The V gene's germline CDR1 is SQVTM and CDR2 ANQGSEA. This CDR3 contains 12 residues. CDR3 DNA sequence: TGCAGCAGTCACAGGGCGGACTATGGCTACACCTTC. Translation gives CSSHRADYGYTF.

The V gene is TRBV11-2, the J gene TRBJ1-2, with D maybe TRBD1 (5 bases). This CDR3 has 14 amino acids. Between the trimmed V and J ends, which lost 4 bases and 4 bases, there was a span of 13 bases. Looked up from germline, CDR1 is SGHAT and CDR2 is FQNNGV. The CDR3 DNA follows: TGTGCCAGCAGCTCAGAACAGGCTAGCTATGGCTACACCTTC. This translates into CASSSEQASYGYTF.

The gene calls are TRBV7-6 and TRBJ2-3, with D tentatively TRBD1 (5 bases). In germline, CDR1 is SGHVS, CDR2 FNYEAQ. There are 14 residues in the CDR3. V was trimmed by 4 bases and J by 1 base, leaving 9 bases between them. CDR3 loop: CASSSRGGTDTQYF. The CDR3 bases are TGTGCCAGCAGCTCAAGGGGCGGCACAGATACGCAGTATTTT.

The V call is TRBV6-5, the J call TRBJ1-2; D call uncertain. CDR1 is MNHEY and CDR2 is SVGAGI in the germline V gene. This CDR3 contains 13 residues. V lost 7 bases and J lost 1, with 10 bases in between. The CDR3 loop is CASKRRGNYGYTF. CDR3 nucleotide sequence: TGTGCCAGCAAGCGGCGGGGTAACTATGGCTACACCTTC.

The rearrangement uses TRBV5-6 and TRBJ1-1; a possible D gene is TRBD1 (6 bases). CDR1 and CDR2 (germline): SGHDT, YYEEEE. Trimming shortened V by 4 bases and J by 11 bases, and 27 bases separated the two germline ends. This CDR3 region has 16 residues. In nucleotides, the CDR3 is TGTGCCAGCAGCCTGAGCCTGACAGGTTTCTTCACCTGGGCTTTCTTT. Its translation: CASSLSLTGFFTWAFF. Using reference TRBV5-6 and TRBJ1-1 for the parts outside the CDR3, the full variable domain is DAGVTQSPTHLIKTRGQQVTLRCSPKSGHDTVSWYQQALGQGPQFIFQYYEEEERQRGNFPDRFSGHQFPNYSSELNVNALLLGDSALYLCASSLSLTGFFTWAFFGQGTRLTVV.

The rearrangement uses TRBV6-6 and TRBJ2-7, with 7 nucleotides matching TRBD1. Unmatched junction bases numbered 6, after V lost 6 bases and J lost 4 bases. Looked up from germline, CDR1 is MNHNY and CDR2 is SVGAGI (reference sequence). This CDR3 region has 13 residues. The CDR3 reads CASSFQGEYEQYF. The CDR3 DNA reads TGTGCCAGCAGCTTCCAGGGGGAGTACGAGCAGTACTTC.

The chain links TRBV5-4 to TRBJ1-1, with 10 bases aligning to TRBD1. CDR1 and CDR2 from the germline V gene are SGHNT and YYREEE (reference sequence). The V gene end was trimmed by 4 bases and the J gene end by 3 bases; junction bases not matched to a gene: 9. The CDR3 runs 16 residues. The CDR3 bases are TGTGCCAGCAGCGGCGGGACAGGGGTATGGGACACTGAAGCTTTCTTT. It yields the protein CASSGGTGVWDTEAFF.

This clone was observed a handful of times. The gene calls are TRBV5-6 and TRBJ1-1; 9 positions agree with TRBD1. Germline V gives CDR1 SGHDT, CDR2 YYEEEE. Trimming took 4 bases from V and 5 from J; bases not matched to a gene: 15. CDR3 length: 17 amino acids. The CDR3 DNA is TGTGCCAGCAGCCGAGTAAACAGGGGGCGAAGGGGAACTGAAGCTTTCTTT. Protein: CASSRVNRGRRGTEAFF.

The CDR3 DNA is TGTGCCAGCAGTTTTAAGCCCGGTAATACGCAGTATTTT. It yields the protein CASSFKPGNTQYF. The chain employs TRBV7-3 and TRBJ2-3; D call uncertain. CDR3 length equals 13 residues. Germline V gene sequence: CDR1 SGHTA, CDR2 FQGTGA. The V and J ends lost 6 bases and 7 bases respectively, with 14 bases between them.

This sequence joins TRBV2 and TRBJ2-5, with TRBD2 matching over 7 bases. Trimming cost V 6 bases and J 2 bases; bases outside gene matches: 9. There are 15 residues in the CDR3. From germline, CDR1 is SNHLY and CDR2 FYNNEI. The CDR3 DNA sequence: TGTGCCAGCAGCCACCCGGGACTAAGTCAAGAGACCCAGTACTTC. This translates into CASSHPGLSQETQYF.

V usage is TRBV6-6 and J usage is TRBJ2-1; D call uncertain. CDR1 and CDR2 (germline): MNHNY, SVGAGI (reference sequence). The length of the CDR3 is 12 residues. The ends were cut back, 2 bases at V and 10 bases at J, with 9 bases in the middle. CDR3 loop: CASSYRRLEQFF. CDR3 DNA sequence: TGTGCCAGCAGTTACCGCCGACTGGAGCAGTTCTTC.

The rearrangement joins TRBV4-1 to TRBJ1-1; D ambiguous. Trimming took 0 bases from V and 5 from J, leaving 19 bases between them. The germline gives CDR1 MGHRA, CDR2 YSYEKL. There are 17 residues in the CDR3. CDR3 in amino acids: CASSQDSGDHWETEAFF. The CDR3, as DNA: TGCGCCAGCAGCCAAGATAGTGGAGACCATTGGGAGACTGAAGCTTTCTTT.

The V gene is TRBV6-5, the J gene TRBJ2-7; no clear D gene. CDR3 length: 15 residues. CDR1 MNHEY and CDR2 SVGAGI come from the germline V gene. V lost 0 bases and J 1 base, leaving 10 bases between the germline ends. As DNA, the CDR3 is TGTGCCAGCAGTTACTCATCCATTCAATCCTACGAGCAGTACTTC. It encodes CASSYSSIQSYEQYF.

The chain recombines TRBV19 with TRBJ1-1; no reliable D call. The CDR3 is 13 amino acids. Per germline, CDR1 LNHDA and CDR2 SQIVND (reference sequence). V lost 10 bases to trimming and J lost 4 bases, with 16 bases between them. As DNA, the CDR3 is TGTGCCACTCGTAGCTCACCGGGCACTGAAGCTTTCTTT. Protein: CATRSSPGTEAFF. The whole variable domain, filled in from reference TRBV19 and TRBJ1-1, reads DGGITQSPKYLFRKEGQNVTLSCEQNLNHDAMYWYRQDPGQGLRLIYYSQIVNDFQKGDIAEGYSVSREKKESFPLTVTSAQKNPTAFYLCATRSSPGTEAFFGQGTRLTVV.

The chain combines TRBV9 with TRBJ2-1; D possibly corresponds to TRBD1 (5 bases). The CDR3 has 15 residues. The V gene lost 0 bases and the J gene lost 1 base, with 8 bases spanning the gap. Looked up from germline, CDR1 is SGDLS and CDR2 is YYNGEE. CDR3 amino acids: CASSVEGVSYNEQFF. CDR3 nucleotides: TGTGCCAGCAGCGTAGAAGGGGTATCCTACAATGAGCAGTTCTTC.

V usage is TRBV7-6 and J usage is TRBJ1-5; no firm D call. CDR1 and CDR2 from the germline V gene are SGHVS and FNYEAQ. This CDR3 has 13 residues. Trimming took 1 base from V and 7 from J, leaving 8 bases between them. The chain's CDR3 is CASSLGAGQPQHF. The CDR3 DNA reads TGTGCCAGCAGCTTAGGGGCAGGACAGCCCCAGCATTTT. The variable domain in full, completed from reference TRBV7-6 and TRBJ1-5, reads GAGVSQSPRYKVTKRGQDVALRCDPISGHVSLYWYRQALGQGPEFLTYFNYEAQQDKSGLPNDRFSAERPEGSISTLTIQRTEQRDSAMYRCASSLGAGQPQHFGDGTRLSIL.

This clone has more than one count but fewer than ten. This sequence joins TRBV5-1 and TRBJ2-1; TRBD1 might be the D (5 bases). V shed 2 bases and J shed 8 bases, with 17 bases lying between them. CDR3 size: 15 residues. Germline V gene lookup returns CDR1 SGHRS and CDR2 YFSETQ. DNA for the CDR3: TGCGCCAGCAGCTTTGGTTGGGGCGCGATCGATGAGCAGTTCTTC. Amino acid sequence: CASSFGWGAIDEQFF.

The chain uses TRBV6-5 and TRBJ2-7; possible D gene TRBD1, 6 bases. Germline V CDR1 and CDR2: MNHEY, SVGAGI. V was pared by 10 bases and J by 2 bases, with 12 bases between. CDR3 length: 12 amino acids. CDR3 sequence: CATRTVTYEQYF. In nucleotides, the CDR3 is TGTGCCACTCGGACAGTAACCTACGAGCAGTACTTC.

The V and J genes are TRBV11-3 and TRBJ2-7, with no clear D. Germline-derived CDR1 and CDR2 are SGHNT and YENEEA. The ends were cut back, 0 bases at V and 5 bases at J, with 8 bases in the middle. This CDR3 comprises 13 residues. The CDR3 reads CASSLDSIHEQYF. CDR3 sequence (DNA): TGTGCCAGCAGCTTAGATAGTATCCACGAGCAGTACTTC.

This chain uses TRBV10-3 with TRBJ1-1, with a tentative D call TRBD1 (5 bases). This CDR3 spans 14 amino acids. CDR1 is ENHRY, CDR2 SYGVKD, per germline. Between the trimmed V and J ends, which lost 0 bases and 6 bases, there was a span of 11 bases. The CDR3, as DNA: TGTGCCATCAGTGAGTCGACTTGGGGGGCTGAAGCTTTCTTT. It translates to CAISESTWGAEAFF.